This entry is about one T cell receptor (beta chain). Profiled with immunoSEQ multiplex PCR; TCRdb holds only in-frame clones, not every one. The sample has roughly 38,000 clones, around 89% seen once. The data belong to a study of T cell changes during pregnancy in multiple sclerosis. V was clipped by 3 bases and J by 8 bases, with 25 bases between them. The V gene's germline CDR1 is MNHEY and CDR2 SMNVEV (reference sequence). The CDR3 is made up of 17 amino acids. The input for sequencing was CD8+ T cells from peripheral blood mononuclear cells, taken in the third trimester of pregnancy. V usage is TRBV27 and J usage is TRBJ1-2; D gene unclear. The sequence was collected from a female donor with multiple sclerosis, enrolled in a pregnancy study. The CDR3 is CASSFFVWGAGFGGYTF. CDR3 bases: TGTGCCAGCAGTTTTTTCGTTTGGGGAGCCGGATTTGGGGGCTACACCTTC.